Listed below are T cell receptor beta chains from one sample, sequenced in a study of early T cells in non-severe SARS-CoV-2 infection. TCRdb reanalysed the 5' RACE reads using MiXCR and keeps one entry per CDR3 protein. The table lists about 69,000 distinct CDR3 sequences, about 9% of them singletons. The sequencing input was whole blood. The receptor source for this set is an adult who was a healthcare worker with PCR-confirmed SARS-CoV-2 infection or an uninfected control (not recorded which). CDR3s include the opening cysteine and the closing phenylalanine or tryptophan. The D gene is left open where the match is weak. Expanded clones are given a class, and other clones once, few, many or no size at all.

size,V,D,J,DNA,CDR3
.,TRBV20-1,.,TRBJ2-1,TGCAGTGCTAGAGACTACAGGGTGGGCAATGAGCAGTTCTTC,CSARDYRVGNEQFF
many,TRBV29-1,TRBD2,TRBJ2-2,TGCAGCGTTTCGACTAGCGGGGCCCGCACCGGGGAGCTGTTTTTT,CSVSTSGARTGELFF
few,TRBV11-3,.,TRBJ2-1,TGTGCCAGCAGCCAGGACGGGAACTCCTACAATGAGCAGTTCTTC,CASSQDGNSYNEQFF
many,TRBV19,TRBD2,TRBJ2-2,TGTGCCAGTAGTTCTAGCGGGAGCACCGGGGAGCTGTTTTTT,CASSSSGSTGELFF
.,TRBV3-1,TRBD2,TRBJ2-1,TGTGCCAGCAGCCAAGATAGCGGGAGTTGGAATGAGCAGTTCTTC,CASSQDSGSWNEQFF
few,TRBV11-2,.,TRBJ2-2,TGTGCCAGCAGACCCGGACACTACACCGGGGAGCTGTTTTTT,CASRPGHYTGELFF
many,TRBV24-1,.,TRBJ2-1,TGTGCCACCAGTGATCCCGTTGGACGGAGGTGGTTCTTC,CATSDPVGRRWFF
many,TRBV2,.,TRBJ2-7,TGTGCCAGCTCAATCGAGACAATCGGGGAACAGTACTTC,CASSIETIGEQYF
many,TRBV4-2,.,TRBJ2-2,TGTGCCAGCAGCCAAGTTATCCCGAACACCGGGGAGCTGTTTTTT,CASSQVIPNTGELFF
medium-sized,TRBV11-2,.,TRBJ2-3,TGTGCCAGCAGCTTAATCACAGATACGCAGTATTTT,CASSLITDTQYF
many,TRBV5-1,TRBD2,TRBJ2-3,TGCGCCAGCAGCTTAACACGAGGGACTAGCGGGGGACTCCTATTGCCCACAGATACGCAGTATTTT,CASSLTRGTSGGLLLPTDTQYF
many,TRBV5-6,.,TRBJ1-2,TGTGCCAGCAGCTTGTCCAGGGGAGGTAGTTATGGCTACACCTTC,CASSLSRGGSYGYTF
few,TRBV20-1,TRBD1,TRBJ1-2,TGTAGTGCTTACGTGCCTACAGGGGATGACTATGGCTACACCTTC,CSAYVPTGDDYGYTF
many,TRBV10-3,.,TRBJ2-2,TGTGCCATCAGTGAGCTAGCCGATTCGAACACCGGGGAGCTGTTTTTT,CAISELADSNTGELFF
.,TRBV18,.,TRBJ1-4,TGTGCCAGCTCACCAAATGCGGCAACAACTAATGAAAAACTGTTTTTT,CASSPNAATTNEKLFF
many,TRBV14,.,TRBJ1-3,TGTGCCAGCACCTCACAGGGAAACACCATATATTTT,CASTSQGNTIYF
few,TRBV5-1,TRBD2,TRBJ2-1,TGCGCCAGCAGCTTGGCGCCGGGAGGAGATTTCAATGAGCAGTTCTTC,CASSLAPGGDFNEQFF
few,TRBV25-1,TRBD2,TRBJ2-3,TGTGCCAGCAGTGAATCGGAGCGGGGTCTCACAGATACGCAGTATTTT,CASSESERGLTDTQYF
.,TRBV7-8,.,TRBJ1-4,TGTGCCAGCAGCCCCGGGGGCTTAGGAAAACTGTTTTTT,CASSPGGLGKLFF
many,TRBV7-3,TRBD2,TRBJ2-3,TGTGCCAGCAGCGATGGTGTAGCGGGGGTATCAGATACGCAGTATTTT,CASSDGVAGVSDTQYF
.,TRBV11-2,.,TRBJ2-1,TGTGCCAGCAGCCGTGACGGGGACATCTACAATGAGCAGTTCTTC,CASSRDGDIYNEQFF
few,TRBV20-1,TRBD1,TRBJ1-4,TGCAGTGCTAGGGCAGGGGGGAAGAGTGAAAAACTGTTTTTT,CSARAGGKSEKLFF
many,TRBV20-1,.,TRBJ1-2,TGCAGTGCAGGGGGATACCTCTATGGCTACACCTTC,CSAGGYLYGYTF
few,TRBV20-1,TRBD1,TRBJ2-7,TGCAGTGCTGACAGGGTCTACGAGCAGTACTTC,CSADRVYEQYF
few,TRBV6-4,TRBD2,TRBJ2-7,TGTGCCAGCCCGCAGCGGGGAAAAGGAACCTACGAGCAGTACTTC,CASPQRGKGTYEQYF
.,TRBV2,.,TRBJ2-1,TGTGCCAGCATGAGGGAGCGGATTTCCTACAATGAGCAGTTCTTC,CASMRERISYNEQFF
many,TRBV5-1,TRBD1,TRBJ2-6,TGCGCCAGCAGCTTGGATTACAGGGGCGCTATCTCTGGGGCCAACGTCCTGACTTTC,CASSLDYRGAISGANVLTF
.,TRBV20-1,TRBD2,TRBJ2-3,TGCAGTGCGTCTAGCGGGGAGGGGGTAGGAGATACGCAGTATTTT,CSASSGEGVGDTQYF
few,TRBV7-9,TRBD2,TRBJ2-1,TGTGCCAGCAGCTCGGGACTAGCAAATGAGCAGTTCTTC,CASSSGLANEQFF
.,TRBV7-9,TRBD1,TRBJ2-2,TGTGCCAGCAGCATGGACAGGAGGACCGGGGAGCTGTTTTTT,CASSMDRRTGELFF
many,TRBV20-1,.,TRBJ2-3,TGCAGTGCTAGCCCGCGTGGGGCAGGGGCAGATACGCAGTATTTT,CSASPRGAGADTQYF
.,TRBV3-1,.,TRBJ2-3,TGTGCCAGCAGCCAAGAATCAAACATTGTGATTAGCACAGATACGCAGTATTTT,CASSQESNIVISTDTQYF
few,TRBV4-1,.,TRBJ2-5,TGCGCCAGCAGCCAGCCCACCGGGACGGGATGGGGTCTTGGGGAGACCCAGTACTTC,CASSQPTGTGWGLGETQYF
.,TRBV3-2,.,TRBJ1-1,TGTGCCAGCAGCCAAAGGGGGTGGGCCCTACTCCCCATGAACACTGAAGCTTTCTTT,CASSQRGWALLPMNTEAFF
few,TRBV6-5,.,TRBJ2-7,TGTGCCAGCATGGAAAGCGTACACTCCTACGAGCAGTACTTC,CASMESVHSYEQYF
many,TRBV5-8,.,TRBJ2-7,TGTGCCAGCAGTAGGGCTGTTTACGAGCAGTACTTC,CASSRAVYEQYF
.,TRBV7-3,.,TRBJ2-1,TGTGCCAGCAGCTTAAACAGAGTGGCGTTTGATGAGCAGTTCTTC,CASSLNRVAFDEQFF
many,TRBV19,.,TRBJ2-3,TGTGCCAGTAGTCTATTTGGGGGAACTAGCACAGATACGCAGTATTTT,CASSLFGGTSTDTQYF
.,TRBV7-9,.,TRBJ2-6,TGTGCCAGCGCTAGTAGGAGCTCTGGGGCCAACGTCCTGACTTTC,CASASRSSGANVLTF
.,TRBV9,.,TRBJ2-3,TGTGCCAGCAGCGTAAATCGCAGGGAGACAGATACGCAGTATTTT,CASSVNRRETDTQYF
many,TRBV5-1,.,TRBJ1-1,TGCGCCAGCAGCTTGAGGAGGGGCACTGAAGCTTTCTTT,CASSLRRGTEAFF
.,TRBV4-2,.,TRBJ1-3,TGTGCCAGCAGCCAAGTAACCGGAAACACCATATATTTT,CASSQVTGNTIYF
many,TRBV14,.,TRBJ1-3,TGTGCCAGCAGCCAAGCTACTTTCAGCTCTGGAAACACCATATATTTT,CASSQATFSSGNTIYF
.,TRBV9,.,TRBJ2-7,TGTGCCAGCAGCGTTCGGGCAGGTCCCTACGAGCAGTACTTC,CASSVRAGPYEQYF
few,TRBV5-1,.,TRBJ2-1,TGCGCCAGCAGCTTGTCCGGCGGACTGCACTACAATGAGCAGTTCTTC,CASSLSGGLHYNEQFF
.,TRBV7-3,.,TRBJ2-7,TGTGCCAGCAGCTTACCGGAGGGTTACGAGCAGTACTTC,CASSLPEGYEQYF
.,TRBV5-1,.,TRBJ1-3,TGCGCCAGCAGTTCGGGTCGGGGCACCGGCTCTGGAAACACCATATATTTT,CASSSGRGTGSGNTIYF
few,TRBV6-2/TRBV6-3,.,TRBJ1-2,TGTGCCAGCAGCTCGACAGTCTATGGCTACACCTTC,CASSSTVYGYTF
many,TRBV28,TRBD1,TRBJ2-7,TGTGCCAGCTCTACAGGGGGCTTGATTGGGGAGCAGTACTTC,CASSTGGLIGEQYF
.,TRBV7-8,TRBD1,TRBJ2-1,TGTGCCAGCAGCTCGAGGGACAGGGGCTGGAATGAGCAGTTCTTC,CASSSRDRGWNEQFF
many,TRBV5-1,.,TRBJ2-1,TGCGCCAGCAGCTTGGGTCCTGGCAGACAGTACAATGAGCAGTTCTTC,CASSLGPGRQYNEQFF
few,TRBV7-2,.,TRBJ1-6,TGTGCCAGCAGCCCAACGTCCCGAAGCTTTAATAATTCACCCCTCCACTTT,CASSPTSRSFNNSPLHF
many,TRBV12-3/TRBV12-4,.,TRBJ2-3,TGTGCCAGCAGCTACGGAAGCACAGATACGCAGTATTTT,CASSYGSTDTQYF
few,TRBV7-2,.,TRBJ2-4,TGTGCCAGCAGCCATCAGACAGAAACCAAAAACATTCAGTACTTC,CASSHQTETKNIQYF
many,TRBV30,.,TRBJ1-2,TGTGCCTGGAAACCGACAGAAACCTATGGCTACACCTTC,CAWKPTETYGYTF
many,TRBV20-1,.,TRBJ1-3,TGCAGTGCTAGAGATGCGACCACCTCTGGAAACACCATATATTTT,CSARDATTSGNTIYF
many,TRBV18,TRBD1,TRBJ1-1,TGTGCCAGCTCACCACTGACAGGGGAAGCTTTCTTT,CASSPLTGEAFF
.,TRBV9,TRBD2,TRBJ2-2,TGTGCCAGCAGCGCCCCGGGAGGGGGGGAGAACACCGGGGAGCTGTTTTTT,CASSAPGGGENTGELFF
many,TRBV7-3,TRBD2,TRBJ2-3,TGTGCCAGCAGCTTACGCACCAGCGGACTAGCGGGGGGTGTGACAGATACGCAGTATTTT,CASSLRTSGLAGGVTDTQYF
.,TRBV7-2,.,TRBJ2-1,TGTGCCAGCAGCTTAGTGTATCTAGCGTACAATGAGCAGTTCTTC,CASSLVYLAYNEQFF